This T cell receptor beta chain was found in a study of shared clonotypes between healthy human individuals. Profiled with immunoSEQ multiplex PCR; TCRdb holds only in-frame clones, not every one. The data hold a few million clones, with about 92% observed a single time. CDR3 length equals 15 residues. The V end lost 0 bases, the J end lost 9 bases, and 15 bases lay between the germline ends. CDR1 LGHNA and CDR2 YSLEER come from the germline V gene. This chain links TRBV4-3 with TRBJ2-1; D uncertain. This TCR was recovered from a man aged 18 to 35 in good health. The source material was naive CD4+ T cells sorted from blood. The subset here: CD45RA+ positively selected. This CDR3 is CASSQESLGASEQFF. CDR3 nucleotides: TGCGCCAGCAGCCAAGAATCCTTGGGCGCCAGTGAGCAGTTCTTC.